Listed here is a single T cell receptor (beta chain). Its antigen is currently unknown. The data stem from a study of human T cells and chemical hapten exposure. Study results and limitations: Expanded TCRs were compared with controls, and the expanded TCRs formed significantly more large CDR3 similarity clusters.

Indicated time point: patch test 3, about 24 weeks after DPC sensitization. Described treatment: therapeutic diphenylcyclopropenone sensitization with weekly scalp DPC. TCRdb re-analysed the RACE reads in MiXCR, keeping a single row per CDR3 protein. The table shows 210,000 or so distinct CDR3 sequences, with under 30% occurring only once. The ends were cut back, 1 base at V and 1 base at J, with 7 bases in the middle. Germline CDR1 reads MDHEN; CDR2 reads SYDVKM. The CDR3 covers 14 residues. This clonotype was obtained from a woman aged 40 to 50 with alopecia areata. Some clones in this sample may be carry-over from other donors' samples. Source: whole blood, taken in connection with sensitization to the hapten diphenylcyclopropenone (DPC). This chain connects TRBV28 to TRBJ1-2; D may be TRBD1 (6 bases). The CDR3 nucleotides read TGTGCCAGCAGTTTATCAGGGGTTAACTATGGCTACACCTTC. Its protein is CASSLSGVNYGYTF.